Shown below are 6 T cell receptor beta chains from a single sample sequenced in a study of T cells after yellow fever vaccination. In TCRdb, the 5' RACE reads were re-called with MiXCR into one record per CDR3 protein. The data hold approximately 300,000 distinct CDR3 sequences, with 9.5% to 12% observed a single time. The specimen comprised CD4+ T cells sorted from PBMCs, sampled 45 days after the yellow fever booster vaccination. These receptor sequences come from a young man who received the YFV17D yellow fever vaccine.

This clonotype was picked up a small number of times. The CDR3 sequence is CSARGPVVGPSPLHF. CDR3 nucleotide sequence: TGCAGTGCTAGAGGACCCGTTGTGGGTCCGTCACCCCTCCACTTT. This chain links TRBV20-1 with TRBJ1-6; no reliable D call. Trimming took 1 base from V and 10 from J, leaving 17 bases between them. This CDR3 region has 15 residues. Germline CDR1 and CDR2: DFQATT and SNEGSKA (reference sequence).

The J gene is TRBJ2-5, the V gene TRBV4-2, with 11 bases lining up with TRBD1. Trimming took 4 bases from V and 5 from J; bases not matched to a gene: 6. The CDR3 consists of 15 residues. CDR1 LGHNA and CDR2 YNFKEQ come from the germline V gene. CDR3 protein: CASSLWDRGAETQYF. The CDR3 nucleotides are TGTGCCAGCAGCCTTTGGGACAGGGGGGCGGAGACCCAGTACTTC.

The rearrangement uses TRBV10-3 and TRBJ2-7, with TRBD2 as a possible D gene (6 bases). The germline CDR1 and CDR2 sequences are ENHRY and SYGVKD. V was trimmed by 9 bases and J by 7 bases, leaving 19 bases between them. The CDR3 length is 13 residues. The CDR3 region has the DNA TGTGCCATATCCAGGGAGGAACGCGGAGAGCAGTACTTC. It specifies CAISREERGEQYF.

This clonotype has a handful of counts. V and J are TRBV10-3 and TRBJ2-2; D unclear. Trimming cost V 10 bases and J 2 bases, with 11 bases left between them. Germline assignment: CDR1 ENHRY and CDR2 SYGVKD. The CDR3 has 13 amino acids. The CDR3 DNA is TGTGCCACCGCATGGACCAACACCGGGGAGCTGTTTTTT. The encoded protein is CATAWTNTGELFF.

The rearrangement links TRBV20-1 to TRBJ1-4; maybe TRBD1 (6 bases). Per germline, CDR1 DFQATT and CDR2 SNEGSKA (reference sequence). V was cut by 7 bases and J by 7 bases, with 16 bases left in between. The length of the CDR3 is 13 residues. CDR3 region: CSVQGGPTEKLFF. DNA of the CDR3: TGCAGTGTACAGGGTGGGCCAACTGAAAAACTGTTTTTT.

The V and J genes are TRBV20-1 and TRBJ2-6, with D unresolved. Trimming cost V 1 base and J 0 bases, with 4 bases left between them. Germline lookup yields CDR1 DFQATT and CDR2 SNEGSKA (reference sequence). The CDR3 sequence is 14 residues long. CDR3 sequence (DNA): TGCAGTGCTAGAGGGGTCTCTGGGGCCAACGTCCTGACTTTC. It is translated as CSARGVSGANVLTF.